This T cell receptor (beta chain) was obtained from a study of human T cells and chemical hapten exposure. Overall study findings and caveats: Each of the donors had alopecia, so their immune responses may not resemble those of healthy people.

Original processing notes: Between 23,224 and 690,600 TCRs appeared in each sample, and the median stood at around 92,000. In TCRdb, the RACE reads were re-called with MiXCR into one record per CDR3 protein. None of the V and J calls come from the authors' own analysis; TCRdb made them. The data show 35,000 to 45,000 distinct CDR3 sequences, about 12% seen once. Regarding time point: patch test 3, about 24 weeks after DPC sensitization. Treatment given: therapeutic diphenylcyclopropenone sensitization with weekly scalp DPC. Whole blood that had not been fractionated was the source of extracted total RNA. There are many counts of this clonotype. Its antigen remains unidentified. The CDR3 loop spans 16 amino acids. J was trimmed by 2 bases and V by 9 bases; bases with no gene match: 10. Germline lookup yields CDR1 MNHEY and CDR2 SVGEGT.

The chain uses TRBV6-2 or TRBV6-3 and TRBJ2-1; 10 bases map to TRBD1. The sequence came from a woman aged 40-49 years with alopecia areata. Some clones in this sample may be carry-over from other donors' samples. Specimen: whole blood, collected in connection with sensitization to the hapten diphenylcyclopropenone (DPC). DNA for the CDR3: TGTGCCAGTTTCAGCCGGGACAGGGGCGCCTACAATGAGCAGTTCTTC. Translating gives CASFSRDRGAYNEQFF.